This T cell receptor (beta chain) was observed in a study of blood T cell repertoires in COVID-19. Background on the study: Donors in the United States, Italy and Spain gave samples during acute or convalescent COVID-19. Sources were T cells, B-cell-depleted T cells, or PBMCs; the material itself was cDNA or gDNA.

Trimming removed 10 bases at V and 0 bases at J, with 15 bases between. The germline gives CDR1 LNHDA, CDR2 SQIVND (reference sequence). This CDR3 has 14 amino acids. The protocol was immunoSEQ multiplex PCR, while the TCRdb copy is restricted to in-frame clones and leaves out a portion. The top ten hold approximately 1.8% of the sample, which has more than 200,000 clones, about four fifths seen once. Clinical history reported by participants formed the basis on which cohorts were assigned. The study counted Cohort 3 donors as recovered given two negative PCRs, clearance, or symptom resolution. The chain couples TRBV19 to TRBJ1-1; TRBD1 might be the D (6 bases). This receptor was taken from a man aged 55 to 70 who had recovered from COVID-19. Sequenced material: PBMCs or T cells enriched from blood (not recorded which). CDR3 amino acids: CATKTGQMNTEAFF. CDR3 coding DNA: TGTGCCACCAAGACAGGACAGATGAACACTGAAGCTTTCTTT.